This is a list of T cell receptor beta chains from one sample in a study of T cells in Graves' hyperthyroidism and ophthalmopathy. TCRdb processed the multiplex PCR reads anew with MiXCR; each CDR3 protein has one entry. This repertoire shows some 510,000 distinct CDR3 sequences, 46% found once; its top ten account for just under 8.5%. Material for sequencing was peripheral blood or thyroid tissue (not recorded which). The receptors stem from a woman under 30 with Graves' hyperthyroidism. Each CDR3 is given with its conserved first and last residue. The order of the fields is J gene, V gene, CDR3 protein.

j_gene: TRBJ1-4; v_gene: TRBV2; CDR3aa: CASGDGTTNEKLFF
j_gene: TRBJ2-3; v_gene: TRBV25-1; CDR3aa: CAISGREGLYSTDTRYF
j_gene: TRBJ2-3; v_gene: TRBV19; CDR3aa: CASSVGEGSDTQYF
j_gene: TRBJ1-6; v_gene: TRBV25-1; CDR3aa: CASSESRTTSPLHF
j_gene: TRBJ2-5; v_gene: TRBV5-1; CDR3aa: CASSFDGYQETQYF
j_gene: TRBJ2-5; v_gene: TRBV24-1; CDR3aa: CASSDLGTESETQYF
j_gene: .; v_gene: TRBV7-2; CDR3aa: CASSLEGVYEQFF
j_gene: TRBJ1-1; v_gene: TRBV7-3; CDR3aa: CASSSGTGNTEAFF
j_gene: TRBJ2-7; v_gene: TRBV29-1; CDR3aa: CSARDLGGRSNEQYF
j_gene: TRBJ2-5; v_gene: TRBV19; CDR3aa: CASSFLTSGRRETQYF
j_gene: TRBJ2-7; v_gene: TRBV25-1; CDR3aa: CASSQGVGSYEQYF
j_gene: TRBJ2-7; v_gene: TRBV10-3; CDR3aa: CALCRDRSYEQYF
j_gene: TRBJ2-7; v_gene: TRBV7-7; CDR3aa: CASSPLRDSHEQYF
j_gene: TRBJ2-7; v_gene: TRBV14; CDR3aa: CASSQWDSQSEQYF
j_gene: TRBJ1-1; v_gene: TRBV19; CDR3aa: CASSGYMNTEAFF
j_gene: TRBJ2-7; v_gene: TRBV9; CDR3aa: CASGPRAGSFYEQYF
j_gene: TRBJ1-5; v_gene: TRBV2; CDR3aa: CASVVAPNQPQHF
j_gene: TRBJ1-5; v_gene: TRBV9; CDR3aa: CASSVDGGSAQPQHF
j_gene: TRBJ1-4; v_gene: TRBV7-9; CDR3aa: CASSTNRRIEKLFF
j_gene: TRBJ2-6; v_gene: TRBV10-3; CDR3aa: CASHRDLTF
j_gene: TRBJ2-7; v_gene: TRBV7-9; CDR3aa: CASSETSSVSYEQYF
j_gene: TRBJ2-7; v_gene: TRBV7-9; CDR3aa: CASSFGSSFWGEQYF
j_gene: TRBJ1-1; v_gene: TRBV7-2; CDR3aa: CASSWGRQGNTEAFF
j_gene: TRBJ2-7; v_gene: TRBV12-3/TRBV12-4; CDR3aa: CASSLTTIHYEQYF
j_gene: TRBJ2-7; v_gene: TRBV7-9; CDR3aa: CASWPHGSPSYEQYF
j_gene: TRBJ1-2; v_gene: TRBV19; CDR3aa: CASTRGYYGYTF
j_gene: TRBJ2-2; v_gene: TRBV7-2; CDR3aa: CASSQEPGQGTMFF
j_gene: TRBJ2-5; v_gene: TRBV7-3; CDR3aa: CASSQGQVIETQYF
j_gene: TRBJ2-5; v_gene: TRBV15; CDR3aa: CATSNGQRIQETQYF
j_gene: TRBJ1-4; v_gene: TRBV5-1; CDR3aa: CASSLGGVGEKLFF
j_gene: TRBJ2-5; v_gene: TRBV25-1; CDR3aa: CASRKGGAQETQYF
j_gene: TRBJ1-5; v_gene: TRBV15; CDR3aa: CAICSATDRSGQPQHF
j_gene: TRBJ2-5; v_gene: TRBV9; CDR3aa: CASSQDGEEETQYF
j_gene: TRBJ1-5; v_gene: TRBV2; CDR3aa: CASSVGESQPQHF
j_gene: TRBJ1-1; v_gene: TRBV7-9; CDR3aa: CASSSPGPIEAFF
j_gene: TRBJ2-7; v_gene: TRBV20-1; CDR3aa: CSARVGGLEAHSYEQYF
j_gene: TRBJ2-1; v_gene: TRBV11-1; CDR3aa: CASSLAGGDDNEQFF
j_gene: TRBJ2-7; v_gene: TRBV20-1; CDR3aa: CSARGEAGEGEQYF
j_gene: TRBJ2-7; v_gene: TRBV9; CDR3aa: CASSVPSSASSYEQYF
j_gene: TRBJ2-2; v_gene: TRBV25-1; CDR3aa: CASSDPTGGSKNTGELFF
j_gene: TRBJ1-5; v_gene: TRBV29-1; CDR3aa: CSVYDAVDQPQHF
j_gene: TRBJ1-3; v_gene: TRBV12-3/TRBV12-4; CDR3aa: CASSTPSLSSGNTIYF
j_gene: TRBJ2-7; v_gene: TRBV7-6; CDR3aa: CASSLDPPQGILNEQYF
j_gene: TRBJ2-5; v_gene: TRBV10-3; CDR3aa: CASSYRTGFKETQYF
j_gene: TRBJ1-1; v_gene: TRBV7-3; CDR3aa: CASSLNPGVTEAFF
j_gene: TRBJ1-2; v_gene: TRBV29-1; CDR3aa: CSVRGEEDGYTF
j_gene: TRBJ1-1; v_gene: TRBV19; CDR3aa: CASRVDSYTEAFF
j_gene: .; v_gene: TRBV7-8; CDR3aa: CASSLELDDEQFF
j_gene: TRBJ2-5; v_gene: TRBV15; CDR3aa: CATSRGQGTTETQYF
j_gene: TRBJ1-1; v_gene: TRBV19; CDR3aa: CASRSQGTANTEAFF
j_gene: TRBJ1-2; v_gene: TRBV4-3; CDR3aa: CASSQAMGQGGYGYTF
j_gene: TRBJ1-2; v_gene: TRBV9; CDR3aa: CASSVEPGPNYGYTF
j_gene: TRBJ1-2; v_gene: TRBV25-1; CDR3aa: CASSALARTNYGYTF
j_gene: TRBJ1-3; v_gene: TRBV7-2; CDR3aa: CASSSGSSGNTIYF
j_gene: TRBJ2-7; v_gene: TRBV7-6; CDR3aa: CASSNPTGLYPYEQYF